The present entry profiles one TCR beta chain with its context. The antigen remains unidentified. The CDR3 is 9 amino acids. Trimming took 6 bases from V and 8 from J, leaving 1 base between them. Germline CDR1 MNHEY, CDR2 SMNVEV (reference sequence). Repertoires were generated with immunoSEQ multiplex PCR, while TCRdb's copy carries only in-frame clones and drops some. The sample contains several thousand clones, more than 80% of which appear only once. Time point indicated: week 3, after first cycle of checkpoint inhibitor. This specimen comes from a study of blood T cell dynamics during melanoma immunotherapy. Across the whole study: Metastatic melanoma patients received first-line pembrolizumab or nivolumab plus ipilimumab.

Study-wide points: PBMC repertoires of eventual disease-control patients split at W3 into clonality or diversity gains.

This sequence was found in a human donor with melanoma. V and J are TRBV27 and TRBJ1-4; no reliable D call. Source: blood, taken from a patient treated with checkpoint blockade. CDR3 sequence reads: CASREKLFF. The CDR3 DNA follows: TGTGCCAGCAGGGAAAAACTGTTTTTT.